Listed below are T cell receptor beta chains from one sample, sequenced in a study of blood T cells in healthy people across ages. TCRdb reprocessed the 5' RACE reads with MiXCR, giving one entry per CDR3 protein. Of 1.5 million to 2 million distinct CDR3 sequences listed, approximately 50% were seen once; the top ten hold around 2.1%. The sequenced material came from blood. These receptors all stem from a woman in her 40s in good health. Both conserved end residues are part of each CDR3. D genes are given only for firm matches. Clone size is shown for a subset of rows, as once, few, many or a class of expanded clone.

TRBD2,TRBV5-1,few,TRBJ2-7,CASSPSGGTSYEQYF,TGCGCCAGCAGCCCTAGCGGGGGCACGTCCTACGAGCAGTACTTC
TRBD2,TRBV2,-,TRBJ2-1,CASSEKPTSGEYNEQFF,TGTGCCAGCAGTGAAAAGCCAACTAGCGGGGAGTACAATGAGCAGTTCTTC
TRBD2,TRBV7-2,-,TRBJ2-3,CASSFGLAGGADTQYF,TGTGCCAGCAGCTTCGGACTAGCGGGGGGTGCAGATACGCAGTATTTT
TRBD1,TRBV3-1,-,TRBJ1-2,CASSQRGTANYGYTF,TGTGCCAGCAGCCAACGAGGGACAGCCAACTATGGCTACACCTTC
-,TRBV14,-,TRBJ2-1,CASSRFGVNEQFF,TGTGCCAGCAGCCGGTTCGGGGTCAATGAGCAGTTCTTC
-,TRBV11-1,few,TRBJ2-7,CASSSIGGGYEQYF,TGTGCCAGCAGCTCAATCGGGGGCGGGTACGAGCAGTACTTC
-,TRBV12-3/TRBV12-4,many,TRBJ2-6,CASSHGANVLTF,TGTGCCAGCAGCCATGGGGCCAACGTCCTGACTTTC
-,TRBV12-3/TRBV12-4,-,TRBJ2-1,CASTLLWANVQFF,TGTGCCAGCACCCTCCTCTGGGCAAATGTGCAGTTCTTC
TRBD2,TRBV7-2,few,TRBJ2-4,CASSFHVSGGLPLQNIQYF,TGTGCCAGCAGCTTCCATGTTAGCGGGGGGCTACCACTCCAAAACATTCAGTACTTC
TRBD1,TRBV15,-,TRBJ1-4,CATSQGTGAEKLFF,TGTGCCACCAGCCAAGGGACAGGGGCCGAAAAACTGTTTTTT
-,TRBV7-2,-,TRBJ2-1,CASSTQGPGGNEQFF,TGTGCCAGCAGCACCCAAGGACCCGGGGGCAATGAGCAGTTCTTC
TRBD1,TRBV29-1,-,TRBJ2-4,CSVGQGAENIQYF,TGCAGCGTCGGACAGGGGGCGGAAAACATTCAGTACTTC
TRBD1,TRBV7-7,-,TRBJ2-1,CASSLGGQAFNEQFF,TGTGCTAGCAGCTTAGGGGGACAGGCCTTCAATGAGCAGTTCTTC
TRBD2,TRBV6-2/TRBV6-3,-,TRBJ2-1,CASSYSNSGLAQFF,TGTGCCAGCAGTTACTCGAATTCGGGACTAGCGCAGTTCTTC
-,TRBV6-5,-,TRBJ2-6,CASSGSIGANVLTF,TGTGCCAGCAGTGGCTCTATTGGGGCCAACGTCCTGACTTTC
-,TRBV29-1,-,TRBJ1-6,CSVGAGFGSPLHF,TGCAGCGTTGGTGCCGGGTTCGGTTCACCCCTCCACTTT
-,TRBV18,few,TRBJ2-5,CASSPPLGVQETQYF,TGTGCCAGCTCACCACCGCTCGGGGTCCAAGAGACCCAGTACTTC